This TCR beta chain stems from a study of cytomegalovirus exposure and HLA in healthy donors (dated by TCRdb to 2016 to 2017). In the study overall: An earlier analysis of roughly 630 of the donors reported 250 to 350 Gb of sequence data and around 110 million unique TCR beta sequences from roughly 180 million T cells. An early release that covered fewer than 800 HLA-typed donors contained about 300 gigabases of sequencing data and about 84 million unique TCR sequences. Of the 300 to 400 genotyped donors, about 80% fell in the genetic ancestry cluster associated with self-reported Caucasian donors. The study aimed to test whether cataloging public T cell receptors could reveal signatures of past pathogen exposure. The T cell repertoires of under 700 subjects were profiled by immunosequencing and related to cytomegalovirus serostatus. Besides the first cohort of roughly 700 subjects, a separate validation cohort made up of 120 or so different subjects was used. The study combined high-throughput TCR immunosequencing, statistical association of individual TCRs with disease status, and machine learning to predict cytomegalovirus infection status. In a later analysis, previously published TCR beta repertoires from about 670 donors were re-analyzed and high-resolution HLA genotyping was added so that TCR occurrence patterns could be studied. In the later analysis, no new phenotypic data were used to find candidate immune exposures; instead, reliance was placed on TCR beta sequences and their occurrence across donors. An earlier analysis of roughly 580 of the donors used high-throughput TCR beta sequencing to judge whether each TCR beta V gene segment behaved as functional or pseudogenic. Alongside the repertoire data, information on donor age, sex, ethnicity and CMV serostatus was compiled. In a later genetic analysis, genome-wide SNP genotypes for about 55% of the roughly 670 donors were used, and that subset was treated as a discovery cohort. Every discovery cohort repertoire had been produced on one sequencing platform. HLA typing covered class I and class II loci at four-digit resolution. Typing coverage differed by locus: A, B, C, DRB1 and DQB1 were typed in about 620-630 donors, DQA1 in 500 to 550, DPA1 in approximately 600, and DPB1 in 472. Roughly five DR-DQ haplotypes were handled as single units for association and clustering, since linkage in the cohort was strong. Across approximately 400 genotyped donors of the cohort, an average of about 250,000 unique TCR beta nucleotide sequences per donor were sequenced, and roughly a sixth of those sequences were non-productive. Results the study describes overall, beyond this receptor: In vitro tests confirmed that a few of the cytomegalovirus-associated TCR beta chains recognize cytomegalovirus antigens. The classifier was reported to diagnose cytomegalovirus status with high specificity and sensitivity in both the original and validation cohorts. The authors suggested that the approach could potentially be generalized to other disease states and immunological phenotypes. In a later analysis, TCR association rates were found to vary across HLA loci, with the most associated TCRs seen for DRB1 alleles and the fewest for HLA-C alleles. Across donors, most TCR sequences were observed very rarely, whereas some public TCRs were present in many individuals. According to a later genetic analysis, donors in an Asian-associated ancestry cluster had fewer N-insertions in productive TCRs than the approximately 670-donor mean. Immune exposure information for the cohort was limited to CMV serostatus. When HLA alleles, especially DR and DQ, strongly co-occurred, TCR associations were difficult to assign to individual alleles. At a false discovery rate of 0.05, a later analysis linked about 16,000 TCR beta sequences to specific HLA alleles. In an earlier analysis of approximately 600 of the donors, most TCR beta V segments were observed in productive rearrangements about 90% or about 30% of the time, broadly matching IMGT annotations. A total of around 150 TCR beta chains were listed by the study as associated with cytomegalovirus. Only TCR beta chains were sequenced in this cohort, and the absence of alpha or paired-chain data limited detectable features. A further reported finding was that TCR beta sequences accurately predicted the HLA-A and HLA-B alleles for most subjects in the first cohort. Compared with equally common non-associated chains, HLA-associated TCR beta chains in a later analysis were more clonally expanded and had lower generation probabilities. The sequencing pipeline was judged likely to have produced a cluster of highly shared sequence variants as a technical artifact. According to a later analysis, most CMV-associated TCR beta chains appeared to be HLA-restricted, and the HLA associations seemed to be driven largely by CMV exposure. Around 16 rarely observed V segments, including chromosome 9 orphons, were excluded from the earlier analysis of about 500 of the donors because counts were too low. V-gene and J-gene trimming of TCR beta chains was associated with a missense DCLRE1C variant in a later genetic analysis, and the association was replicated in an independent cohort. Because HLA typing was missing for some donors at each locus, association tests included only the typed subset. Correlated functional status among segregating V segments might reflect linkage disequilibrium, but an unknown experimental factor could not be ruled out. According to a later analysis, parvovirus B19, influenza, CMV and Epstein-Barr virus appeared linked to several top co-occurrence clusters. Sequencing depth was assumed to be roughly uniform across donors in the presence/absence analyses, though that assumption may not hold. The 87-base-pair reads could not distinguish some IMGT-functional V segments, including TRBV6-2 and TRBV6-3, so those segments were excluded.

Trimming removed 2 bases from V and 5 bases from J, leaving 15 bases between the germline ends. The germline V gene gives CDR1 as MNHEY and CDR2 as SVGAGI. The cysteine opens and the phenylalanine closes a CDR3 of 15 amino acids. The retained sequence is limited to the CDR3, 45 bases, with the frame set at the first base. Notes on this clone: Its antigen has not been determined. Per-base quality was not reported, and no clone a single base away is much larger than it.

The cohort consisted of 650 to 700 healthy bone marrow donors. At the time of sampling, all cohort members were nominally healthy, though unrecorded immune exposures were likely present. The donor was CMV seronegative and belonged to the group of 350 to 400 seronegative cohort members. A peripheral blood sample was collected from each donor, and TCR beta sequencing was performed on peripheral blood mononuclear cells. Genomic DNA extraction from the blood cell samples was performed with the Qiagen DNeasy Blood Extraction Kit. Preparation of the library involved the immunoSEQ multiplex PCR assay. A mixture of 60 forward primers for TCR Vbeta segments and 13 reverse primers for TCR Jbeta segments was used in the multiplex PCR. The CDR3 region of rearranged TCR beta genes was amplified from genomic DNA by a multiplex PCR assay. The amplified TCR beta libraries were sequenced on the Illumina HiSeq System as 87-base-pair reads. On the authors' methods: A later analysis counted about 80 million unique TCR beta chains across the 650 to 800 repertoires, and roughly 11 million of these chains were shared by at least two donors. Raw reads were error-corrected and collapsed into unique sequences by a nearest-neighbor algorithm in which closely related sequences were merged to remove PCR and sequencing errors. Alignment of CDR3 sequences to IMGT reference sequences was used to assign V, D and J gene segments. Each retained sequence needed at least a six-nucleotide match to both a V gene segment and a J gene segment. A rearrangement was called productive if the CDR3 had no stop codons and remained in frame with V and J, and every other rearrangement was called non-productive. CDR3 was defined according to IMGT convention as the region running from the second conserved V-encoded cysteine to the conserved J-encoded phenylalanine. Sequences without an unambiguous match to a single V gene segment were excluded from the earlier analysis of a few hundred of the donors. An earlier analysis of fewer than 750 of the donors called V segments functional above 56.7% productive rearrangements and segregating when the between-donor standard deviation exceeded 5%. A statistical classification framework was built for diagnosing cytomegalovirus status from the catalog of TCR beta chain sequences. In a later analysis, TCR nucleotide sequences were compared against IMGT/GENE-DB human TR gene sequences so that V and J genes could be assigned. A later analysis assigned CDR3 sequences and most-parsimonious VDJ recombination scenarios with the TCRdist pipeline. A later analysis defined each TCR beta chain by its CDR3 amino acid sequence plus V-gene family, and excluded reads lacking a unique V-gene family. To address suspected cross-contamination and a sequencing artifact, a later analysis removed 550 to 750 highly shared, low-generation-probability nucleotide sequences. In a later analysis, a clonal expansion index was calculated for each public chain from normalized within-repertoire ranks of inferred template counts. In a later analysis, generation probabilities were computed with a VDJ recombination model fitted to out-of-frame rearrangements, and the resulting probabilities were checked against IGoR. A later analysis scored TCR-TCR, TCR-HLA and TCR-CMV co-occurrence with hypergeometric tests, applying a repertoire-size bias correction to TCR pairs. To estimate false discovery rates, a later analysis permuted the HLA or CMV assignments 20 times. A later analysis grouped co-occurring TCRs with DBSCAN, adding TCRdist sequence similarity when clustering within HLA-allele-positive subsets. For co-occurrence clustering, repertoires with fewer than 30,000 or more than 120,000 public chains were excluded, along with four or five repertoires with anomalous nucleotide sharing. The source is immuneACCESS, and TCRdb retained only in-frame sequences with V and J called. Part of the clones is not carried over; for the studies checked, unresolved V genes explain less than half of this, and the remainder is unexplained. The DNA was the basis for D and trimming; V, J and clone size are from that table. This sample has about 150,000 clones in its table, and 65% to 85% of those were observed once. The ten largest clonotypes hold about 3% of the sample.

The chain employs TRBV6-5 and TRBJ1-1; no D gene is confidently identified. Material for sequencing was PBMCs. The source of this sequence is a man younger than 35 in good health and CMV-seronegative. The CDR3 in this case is CASSYGRVRRTEAFF. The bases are TGTGCCAGCAGTTACGGGAGGGTACGAAGGACTGAAGCTTTCTTT.